These T cell receptor beta chains were read from a single sample in a study of glioma-infiltrating T cells. TCRdb reprocessed the multiplex PCR reads via MiXCR and lists one record per CDR3 protein. The sample includes some 190,000 distinct CDR3 sequences, over 30% of them seen just once. Sequenced material: glioma tissue, nonneoplastic brain tissue, or PBMCs (not recorded which). These receptors were taken from a human donor with low-grade glioma or glioblastoma, undergoing nonglioma brain surgery, or in good health (not recorded which). The CDR3 runs from the conserved cysteine through the conserved F or W. The D gene is left open where the match is weak. A row's size may be missing; if present it is once, few, many or a size class.

V	D	size	J	DNA	CDR3
TRBV4-1	-	many	TRBJ2-4	TGCGCCAGCAGCCAAGGAGGACCCTTAGCCAAAAACATTCAGTACTTC	CASSQGGPLAKNIQYF
TRBV24-1	TRBD1	few	TRBJ2-2	TGTGCCACCAGTGATCCCCTTACAGGGGGCGGGGAGCTGTTTTTT	CATSDPLTGGGELFF
TRBV3-1	-	few	TRBJ2-7	TGTGCCAGCAGCCCTAAAAGATACTGCAGGGACGAGCAGTACTTC	CASSPKRYCRDEQYF
TRBV18	TRBD1	few	TRBJ1-1	TGTGCCAGCTCACCGAACAGGGGGGGACAGAACACTGAAGCTTTCTTT	CASSPNRGGQNTEAFF
TRBV7-3	TRBD2	-	TRBJ2-2	TGTGCCAGCAGCCTCTACCAAGCGGGAGGTACTACCGGGGAGCTGTTTTTT	CASSLYQAGGTTGELFF
TRBV28	-	many	TRBJ2-1	TGTGCCAGCACCAAAACTAGGAATGAGCAGTTCTTC	CASTKTRNEQFF
TRBV29-1	-	once	TRBJ2-3	TGCAGCGTTGTGGTTAGGACAGATTCAGGTACGCAGTATTTT	CSVVVRTDSGTQYF
TRBV27	-	many	TRBJ1-6	TGTGCCAGCTCGGGACCAAATAATTCACCCCTCCACTTT	CASSGPNNSPLHF
TRBV27	-	many	TRBJ2-7	TGTGCCAGCAGTCCCATAGACAGGCCCTACGAGCAGTACTTC	CASSPIDRPYEQYF
TRBV20-1	-	many	TRBJ2-3	TGCAGTGCTAGAGATTATCCGGGCGGAGAGAGGTGGCGAACAGATACGCAGTATTTT	CSARDYPGGERWRTDTQYF
TRBV3-1	-	-	TRBJ2-5	TGTGCCAGCAGCCCCTATTGGATGGGGACCCAGTACTTC	CASSPYWMGTQYF
TRBV19	TRBD1	once	TRBJ1-1	TGTGCCAGTAACTCGGACAGGGGGCTGAACACTGAAGCTTTCTTT	CASNSDRGLNTEAFF
TRBV4-1	-	-	TRBJ1-2	TGCGCCAGCAGCCAAGATCACGGGAGTCAACTCTGGGGCTACACCTTC	CASSQDHGSQLWGYTF
TRBV6-1	-	-	TRBJ2-1	TGTGCCAGCAGTCTTATTGGGGTGATGCAGTTCTTC	CASSLIGVMQFF
TRBV7-8	-	once	TRBJ2-5	TGTGCCAGCAGCTTCGAACAACGCACAGAGACCCAGTACTTC	CASSFEQRTETQYF
TRBV24-1	-	many	TRBJ2-7	TGTGCCACCAGTGCCCCGGGCAGCTCCTACGAGCAGTACTTC	CATSAPGSSYEQYF
TRBV11-1	TRBD1	few	TRBJ2-5	TGTGCCAGCAGCCCGACCTCCGGGCAGGGGGCTAGAGAGACCCAGTACTTC	CASSPTSGQGARETQYF
TRBV27	TRBD2	many	TRBJ2-5	TGTGCCAGCAGTCCAGCGGGAGGGGGACAAGAGACCCAGTACTTC	CASSPAGGGQETQYF
TRBV4-3	TRBD2	many	TRBJ2-1	TGCGCCAGCAGCCAAGAGGGTAGCGGGGGTTGGAATGAGCAGTTCTTC	CASSQEGSGGWNEQFF
TRBV7-8	TRBD1	-	TRBJ1-5	TGTGCCAGCAGCGGGGGTACAGGGGGCAATCAGCCCCAGCATTTT	CASSGGTGGNQPQHF
TRBV27	-	many	TRBJ2-5	TGTGCCAGCAGTTTCTCAATCTTGCAAGAGACCCAGTACTTC	CASSFSILQETQYF
TRBV18	-	many	TRBJ2-3	TGTGCCAGCTCCCCGCCGGGGATTTCAGATACGCAGTATTTT	CASSPPGISDTQYF
TRBV4-3	-	many	TRBJ2-7	TGCGCCAGCAGCCAAGGCACAGGCCCGAGGCACTTC	CASSQGTGPRHF
TRBV20-1	TRBD2	-	TRBJ2-3	TGCAGTGCACTAGCGGGAGCTAGCACAGATACGCAGTATTTT	CSALAGASTDTQYF
TRBV7-2	TRBD1	-	TRBJ1-6	TGTGCAAGAGCTCGACAGGGGGATTCACCCCTCCACTTT	CARARQGDSPLHF
TRBV29-1	-	-	TRBJ2-1	TGCAGCGGGTGGGGTCCAGCTCGTGATGAGCAGTTCTTC	CSGWGPARDEQFF
TRBV20-1	TRBD2	many	TRBJ2-7	TGCAGTGCTAGGCTAGCGGGAGGGTCCTACGAGCAGTACTTC	CSARLAGGSYEQYF
TRBV7-2	-	many	TRBJ2-1	TGTGCCAGCAGCTCCCAGGAAGGAGTCGAGCAGTTCTTC	CASSSQEGVEQFF
TRBV10-3	-	many	TRBJ2-7	TGTGCCATCAGGGAAGACACCTACGAGCAGTACTTC	CAIREDTYEQYF
TRBV19	-	-	TRBJ2-7	TGTGCCAGTAGTGGGACGGAGCCCAATTTACCCTACGAGCAGTACTTC	CASSGTEPNLPYEQYF
TRBV12-5	-	-	TRBJ1-1	TGTGCTAGAGGTCTAGGGGGTTTCGAGGCTTTCTTT	CARGLGGFEAFF
TRBV3-1	TRBD1	-	TRBJ2-7	TGTGCCAGCAGCCGTAAAGGCGGGACAGGCGAGCAGTACTTC	CASSRKGGTGEQYF
TRBV7-9	-	many	TRBJ2-4	TGTGCCAGCAGCCTCCCCGGCAGGGATTTAAACATTCAGTACTTC	CASSLPGRDLNIQYF
TRBV20-1	TRBD1	many	TRBJ1-5	TGCAGTGCTAGAGATTCAGGACAGGGAGGGGGTCAGCCCCAGCATTTT	CSARDSGQGGGQPQHF
TRBV7-2	-	many	TRBJ2-5	TGTGCCAGCAGCTTAGGGAGGGGGCAAGAGACCCAGTACTTC	CASSLGRGQETQYF
TRBV19	-	-	TRBJ2-2	TGTGCCAGTAGCCTCAGGAGGAACACCGGGGGGCTGTTTTTT	CASSLRRNTGGLFF
TRBV19	TRBD1	many	TRBJ1-2	TGTGCCAGTAGTCCGAACAGGGGTGGCTACACCTTC	CASSPNRGGYTF
TRBV9	TRBD2	few	TRBJ2-5	TGTGCCAGCAGCGATGGACTAGCGGTAGAAGAGACCCAGTACTTC	CASSDGLAVEETQYF
TRBV20-1	TRBD1	-	TRBJ1-1	TGCAGTGCTAAGACAGGGAGCGTGATCACTGAGGCTTCCTTT	CSAKTGSVITEASF
TRBV20-1	-	many	TRBJ2-7	TGCAGTGCTAGAGTCGGGTTCTCCTACGAGCAGTACTTC	CSARVGFSYEQYF